These T cell receptor beta chains were read from a single sample in a study of tumor and adjacent non-tumor tissue in lung cancer. TCRdb recomputed calls from the multiplex PCR reads with MiXCR, one row per CDR3 protein. This sample has 81,000 or so distinct CDR3 sequences; 75% to 90% occur once, and the top ten carry about 14%. The sequenced sample consisted of lung tumor tissue. These receptors were obtained from a woman aged 45-65 years with non-small cell lung cancer. CDR3s include the opening cysteine and the closing phenylalanine or tryptophan. The order of the fields is V gene, D gene, clone size, J gene, CDR3 DNA, CDR3 protein. D genes are given only for firm matches. The size entry is marked missing in some rows and otherwise reads once, few, many or a size class.

V gene: TRBV24-1
D gene: NA
clone size: NA
J gene: TRBJ2-1
CDR3 DNA: TGTGCCACCAGTAAGGCCGGTAGCAGATCCTACGATGAGCAGTTCTTC
CDR3 protein: CATSKAGSRSYDEQFF

V gene: TRBV20-1
D gene: TRBD1
clone size: NA
J gene: TRBJ2-7
CDR3 DNA: TGCAGAGCTGCAAGGACAGGGAGCTACGAACAGTACTTC
CDR3 protein: CRAARTGSYEQYF

V gene: TRBV4-2
D gene: NA
clone size: NA
J gene: TRBJ2-3
CDR3 DNA: TGTGCTAGCAGCCAAGAACGAGCGGGCGGATCCACATATACGCAGTATTTT
CDR3 protein: CASSQERAGGSTYTQYF

V gene: TRBV27
D gene: NA
clone size: NA
J gene: TRBJ2-1
CDR3 DNA: TGTGCCAACAGCCCCGGAGCTGGAGATCGTGGTGAGCAGTTCTTC
CDR3 protein: CANSPGAGDRGEQFF

V gene: TRBV27
D gene: TRBD1
clone size: few
J gene: TRBJ1-2
CDR3 DNA: TGTGCCAGCAGTTTACAGGGACAGACAAACTATGGCTACACCTTC
CDR3 protein: CASSLQGQTNYGYTF

V gene: TRBV5-6
D gene: TRBD2
clone size: NA
J gene: TRBJ2-2
CDR3 DNA: TGTGCTGGCAGTTTGGGAGGGAACACCGGGGAACTGTTTTTT
CDR3 protein: CAGSLGGNTGELFF

V gene: TRBV28
D gene: NA
clone size: few
J gene: TRBJ2-1
CDR3 DNA: TGTGCTAGCAGTCTGGACAGAAACAATAAGCAGTTCTTC
CDR3 protein: CASSLDRNNKQFF

V gene: TRBV7-2
D gene: TRBD1
clone size: NA
J gene: TRBJ2-5
CDR3 DNA: TGTGCCAGCAGCTTCGGACAGGGACAAGAGACCCAGTACTTC
CDR3 protein: CASSFGQGQETQYF

V gene: TRBV6-1
D gene: NA
clone size: large
J gene: TRBJ2-1
CDR3 DNA: TGTGCCAGCAAGAGCCTAACAGGGTCCTTTGTGGATGAGCAGTTCTTC
CDR3 protein: CASKSLTGSFVDEQFF

V gene: TRBV4-1
D gene: NA
clone size: NA
J gene: TRBJ1-5
CDR3 DNA: TGCGCAAGCAGCCAAGTGGAGACAGGCCCCGGCGGTCAGCCCCAGCATTTT
CDR3 protein: CASSQVETGPGGQPQHF

V gene: TRBV6-5
D gene: NA
clone size: NA
J gene: TRBJ2-7
CDR3 DNA: TGTGCCAGCAGTCCCTCGGGACAAACCTACGACCAGTACTTC
CDR3 protein: CASSPSGQTYDQYF

V gene: TRBV29-1
D gene: NA
clone size: NA
J gene: TRBJ2-2
CDR3 DNA: TGCAGCGTACTTACCTGGGAGCTGATTTTT
CDR3 protein: CSVLTWELIF

V gene: TRBV20-1
D gene: TRBD1
clone size: few
J gene: TRBJ1-1
CDR3 DNA: TGTAGTGCCTCGTCCGGGACAGGTCATAGGAATGCTTTCTTT
CDR3 protein: CSASSGTGHRNAFF

V gene: TRBV29-1
D gene: NA
clone size: few
J gene: TRBJ2-5
CDR3 DNA: TGCACCGTTGTAAGGGGGGTGACACGTCAAGAGACCCAGTACTTC
CDR3 protein: CTVVRGVTRQETQYF

V gene: TRBV30
D gene: TRBD2
clone size: NA
J gene: TRBJ2-3
CDR3 DNA: TGTGTCTCAAAGCGGGACCTCACAGATACACAGTATTTT
CDR3 protein: CVSKRDLTDTQYF

V gene: TRBV20-1
D gene: NA
clone size: NA
J gene: TRBJ2-5
CDR3 DNA: TGCAGTGCTAGCTGGCTAAAAGATACCCAGTGCTTC
CDR3 protein: CSASWLKDTQCF

V gene: TRBV12-3/TRBV12-4
D gene: TRBD1
clone size: NA
J gene: TRBJ2-2
CDR3 DNA: TGTGCCAGGAGTGGACAGGGGGCTGTGACCGGGGAGATGTTATTT
CDR3 protein: CARSGQGAVTGEMLF

V gene: TRBV6-5
D gene: NA
clone size: NA
J gene: TRBJ1-1
CDR3 DNA: TGTGTCATCTCTCGGATGAACACTGAAGCTTTCTTT
CDR3 protein: CVISRMNTEAFF

V gene: TRBV5-1
D gene: NA
clone size: NA
J gene: TRBJ1-2
CDR3 DNA: TGCGCCAGCAGTTTGGACTTCGTGGGACCGGGCTATGGCTACACCTTC
CDR3 protein: CASSLDFVGPGYGYTF

V gene: TRBV11-2
D gene: NA
clone size: NA
J gene: TRBJ2-2
CDR3 DNA: TGTGCCAGCAGCTCATCATCTCGAAACACCAGGGAGCTGTTTTTT
CDR3 protein: CASSSSSRNTRELFF

V gene: TRBV5-1
D gene: TRBD1
clone size: NA
J gene: TRBJ2-5
CDR3 DNA: TGCACCAGCAGTTTGGACAGGTTCCAAGAGACCCAATACTTC
CDR3 protein: CTSSLDRFQETQYF

V gene: TRBV6-1
D gene: NA
clone size: once
J gene: TRBJ2-1
CDR3 DNA: TGTGCCAGCAGTGAGCGCCGGTTAGACTTCTTACTCTCGACAGCCTACAGTGCGCAGTTCTTC
CDR3 protein: CASSERRLDFLLSTAYSAQFF

V gene: TRBV6-1
D gene: NA
clone size: NA
J gene: TRBJ2-7
CDR3 DNA: TGTGCCAGCGGTGCCCGGGACCCCATCCACTACGATCAGTATTTC
CDR3 protein: CASGARDPIHYDQYF

V gene: TRBV11-2
D gene: NA
clone size: few
J gene: TRBJ2-7
CDR3 DNA: TGTGCCGGCAGCTTAGATCCTCGAGACGAACAGTACTTC
CDR3 protein: CAGSLDPRDEQYF

V gene: TRBV20-1
D gene: TRBD2
clone size: once
J gene: TRBJ2-3
CDR3 DNA: TGCAGTTCTAGAGGCGTGGTAGCGGGGCTCACAGTTACGCAGTATTTT
CDR3 protein: CSSRGVVAGLTVTQYF

V gene: TRBV6-6
D gene: NA
clone size: NA
J gene: TRBJ2-7
CDR3 DNA: TGTGTCAGCAGACCCACAGGGACGAACAACGAGCAGTACTTC
CDR3 protein: CVSRPTGTNNEQYF

V gene: TRBV10-3
D gene: TRBD2
clone size: once
J gene: TRBJ2-1
CDR3 DNA: TGTGCCGCCTCACAGCTAGCGGGAGGGAGCTCCTACAATGTGCAGTTCTTC
CDR3 protein: CAASQLAGGSSYNVQFF

V gene: TRBV5-5
D gene: TRBD2
clone size: NA
J gene: TRBJ2-1
CDR3 DNA: TGTGGCAGCAGCTCGTCCCGGATAGCGGGAGATAATGAGCAGTTCTTC
CDR3 protein: CGSSSSRIAGDNEQFF

V gene: TRBV10-3
D gene: NA
clone size: NA
J gene: TRBJ2-7
CDR3 DNA: TGTGCCATCGGTGATCCGGGCGGGATTTACGAGCAGTACTTC
CDR3 protein: CAIGDPGGIYEQYF

V gene: TRBV5-4
D gene: NA
clone size: NA
J gene: TRBJ2-1
CDR3 DNA: TGTGCCAGCAGCTTCTACGAGGAAAATGAGCAGTTCTTC
CDR3 protein: CASSFYEENEQFF

V gene: TRBV5-8
D gene: TRBD1
clone size: many
J gene: TRBJ1-1
CDR3 DNA: TGTGCCAGCAGCACTGGACAGGGGGTATGGGCTGAAGCTTTCTTT
CDR3 protein: CASSTGQGVWAEAFF

V gene: TRBV4-1
D gene: TRBD1
clone size: medium-sized
J gene: TRBJ1-5
CDR3 DNA: TGCGCCAGCAGCGCCCGACAGGGGGACGGCAATCAGCCCCAGCATTTT
CDR3 protein: CASSARQGDGNQPQHF

V gene: TRBV29-1
D gene: NA
clone size: few
J gene: TRBJ2-7
CDR3 DNA: TGCAGCGATTCCAGTACGGGGTCCTACGAGCAGTATTTC
CDR3 protein: CSDSSTGSYEQYF

V gene: TRBV12-3/TRBV12-4
D gene: NA
clone size: NA
J gene: TRBJ2-7
CDR3 DNA: TGTGCCAGCAACACTGATGTCTCCTACGAGGAGTACTTC
CDR3 protein: CASNTDVSYEEYF

V gene: TRBV28
D gene: NA
clone size: NA
J gene: TRBJ2-2
CDR3 DNA: TGTGCTAGCAGTTTATGGAAGGCAGGGGCTACCGGGGAGCTGTTTTTT
CDR3 protein: CASSLWKAGATGELFF

V gene: TRBV11-2
D gene: NA
clone size: NA
J gene: TRBJ1-6
CDR3 DNA: TGTGCCAGCAGCATACGACGGGATTATTCGCCCCTCCTCTTT
CDR3 protein: CASSIRRDYSPLLF

V gene: TRBV20-1
D gene: NA
clone size: NA
J gene: TRBJ2-4
CDR3 DNA: TGCAGTGCTACCCCGGGGATAGGTGGCAAAAACATTCGGTACTTC
CDR3 protein: CSATPGIGGKNIRYF

V gene: TRBV5-6
D gene: NA
clone size: NA
J gene: TRBJ1-4
CDR3 DNA: TGTGCCAGCAGGTTCTTAGGGGGTTCGGCTGAAAAACCGTTTTTT
CDR3 protein: CASRFLGGSAEKPFF

V gene: TRBV11-2
D gene: TRBD1
clone size: NA
J gene: TRBJ1-6
CDR3 DNA: TGTGCCAGCAGCACAGGACAGGGTAATAATTCACCCCTCCACTTT
CDR3 protein: CASSTGQGNNSPLHF

V gene: TRBV28
D gene: TRBD2
clone size: once
J gene: TRBJ2-7
CDR3 DNA: TGTGCCAGCCGGGAGGCTGCAAGAGTGTCCGAGCAATACTTC
CDR3 protein: CASREAARVSEQYF

V gene: TRBV20-1
D gene: NA
clone size: NA
J gene: TRBJ1-5
CDR3 DNA: TGTAGTGCTAGGCAGGGCGGGCATCCCCAGCATTTT
CDR3 protein: CSARQGGHPQHF

V gene: TRBV20-1
D gene: NA
clone size: NA
J gene: TRBJ2-7
CDR3 DNA: TGTGGTGCCACCAGAGACTCGCTGCAATACGAGCAGTACTTC
CDR3 protein: CGATRDSLQYEQYF

V gene: TRBV28
D gene: NA
clone size: once
J gene: TRBJ2-7
CDR3 DNA: TGTGCCAGCAGTCCCGAGTCGACTAGTCGCAAGCAGTACTTC
CDR3 protein: CASSPESTSRKQYF

V gene: TRBV7-3
D gene: NA
clone size: NA
J gene: TRBJ2-5
CDR3 DNA: TGTACCAGCAGCTTAGTAGGAAGAGAGACCCAGTACTTC
CDR3 protein: CTSSLVGRETQYF

V gene: TRBV20-1
D gene: NA
clone size: NA
J gene: TRBJ1-1
CDR3 DNA: TGTAGTGTTAGAGATCGTGAGCAGGGGAGCATGAACACTGAAGCTTTCTTT
CDR3 protein: CSVRDREQGSMNTEAFF